This entry lists 14 T cell receptor beta chains sequenced from one sample in a study of Ad26.COV2.S vaccination and SARS-CoV-2 variants. This table comes from immunoSEQ multiplex PCR, and its TCRdb copy is limited to in-frame clones, with some not included. The table lists some 350,000 clones, 90% of them singletons, with around 5.5% in the top ten. Noted treatment: roughly 19 received Ad26.COV2.S at low or high dose, single or two shots; about 5 received placebo; per-sample allocation not given. Material that was analyzed had been drawn on day 63 after the first vaccine or placebo injection. This specimen consisted of peripheral blood, obtained in a trial of Ad26.COV2.S vaccine versus placebo. These receptors were collected from a person aged 18 to 65 who received the Ad26.COV2.S COVID-19 vaccine or a placebo.

The chain is built from TRBV14 and TRBJ1-2; TRBD1 is a possible D gene (5 bases). The CDR3 is made up of 20 amino acids. The V end was cut by 3 bases, the J end by 1 base, with 27 bases between. CDR1 is SGHDN, CDR2 FVKESK, per germline. The CDR3 bases are TGTGCCAGCAGCCACTCTCCTGATGGCGTCAGGGATGGGTTTAACTATGGCTACACCTTC. This gives the protein CASSHSPDGVRDGFNYGYTF.

This rearrangement joins TRBV5-1 to TRBJ1-1, with D maybe TRBD1 (5 bases). The ends were cut back, 6 bases at V and 4 bases at J, with 13 bases in the middle. The CDR3 length is 13 residues. The germline CDR1 and CDR2 sequences are SGHRS and YFSETQ. In DNA form, the CDR3 reads TGCGCCAGCAATCCGTCGGGGGGCACTGAAGCTTTCTTT. Translation: CASNPSGGTEAFF.

V is TRBV7-6 and J is TRBJ1-1; D unresolved. The germline CDR1 and CDR2 sequences are SGHVS and FNYEAQ. V was pared by 4 bases and J by 2 bases, with 11 bases between. The length of the CDR3 is 14 residues. The CDR3 region is CASSSRTVNTEAFF. CDR3 DNA: TGTGCCAGCAGCTCCCGGACGGTAAACACTGAAGCTTTCTTT.

DNA of the CDR3: TGTGCCACCAGTGACTATGGACAGGGTAGGGACAATGAGCAGTTCTTC. Encoded protein: CATSDYGQGRDNEQFF. V and J are TRBV24-1 and TRBJ2-1, with 8 nucleotides matching TRBD1. The germline V gene has CDR1 KGHDR and CDR2 SFDVKD. CDR3 size: 16 residues. Germline trimming cut 4 bases from V and 5 bases from J; bases unmatched to any gene: 9.

V usage is TRBV6-4 and J usage is TRBJ2-1; 10 nucleotides match TRBD1. Germline CDR1 MRHNA, CDR2 SNTAGT. This CDR3 is built from 16 residues. With 0 bases clipped from V and 8 bases from J, the junction kept 7 bases outside the gene matches. This CDR3 reads CASSDSRKTGGYEQFF. In DNA, the CDR3 is TGTGCCAGCAGTGACTCGAGGAAGACAGGGGGCTATGAGCAGTTCTTC.

The chain couples TRBV5-5 to TRBJ2-1; D gene unclear. This CDR3 region has 13 residues. V was trimmed by 3 bases and J by 8 bases, leaving 12 bases between them. Germline-derived CDR1 and CDR2 are SGHKS and YYEKEE (reference sequence). DNA for the CDR3: TGTGCCAGCAGCTCAAACGACCGACATGAGCAGTTCTTC. Encoded protein: CASSSNDRHEQFF.

V and J are TRBV9 and TRBJ1-4; D may be TRBD1 (5 bases). This CDR3 region has 14 residues. From germline, CDR1 is SGDLS and CDR2 YYNGEE. V shed 4 bases and J shed 4 bases, with 11 bases lying between them. The CDR3 DNA reads TGTGCCAGCAGCAGGGCAGGGAGTAATGAAAAACTGTTTTTT. Its protein is CASSRAGSNEKLFF.

V and J are TRBV25-1 and TRBJ1-2; TRBD1 agrees at 12 bases. This CDR3 contains 18 residues. The V gene end was trimmed by 6 bases and the J gene end by 3 bases; junction bases not matched to a gene: 14. CDR1 is MGHDK and CDR2 is SYGVNS in the germline V gene. CDR3 in DNA: TGTGCCAGCAGCCCGGCCGGGACAGGGGGCGCCAAGTACTATGGCTACACCTTC. Its protein is CASSPAGTGGAKYYGYTF.

CDR3 sequence: CASSFRGSDTIYF. The CDR3 coding sequence is TGTGCCAGCAGTTTCCGGGGCTCGGACACCATATATTTT. The J gene is TRBJ1-3, the V gene TRBV12-3 or TRBV12-4; tentative D call: TRBD1 (5 bases). With 3 bases removed from V and 8 bases from J, the gap between germline ends came to 11 bases. The CDR3 has 13 amino acids.

The chain recombines TRBV4-1 with TRBJ1-1; no clear D. Germline V gene lookup returns CDR1 MGHRA and CDR2 YSYEKL. This CDR3 contains 14 residues. V was cut by 3 bases and J by 0 bases, with 8 bases left in between. CDR3 loop: CASSHLWLNTEAFF. In nucleotides, the CDR3 is TGCGCCAGCAGCCATCTGTGGTTGAACACTGAAGCTTTCTTT.

This rearrangement joins TRBV15 to TRBJ2-3; D gene ambiguous. V was trimmed by 0 bases and J by 1 base, leaving 2 bases between them. This CDR3 comprises 13 residues. Germline values: CDR1 LNHNV, CDR2 YYDKDF (reference sequence). The DNA for the CDR3 is TGTGCCACCAGCAGAGAAGGCACAGATACGCAGTATTTT. Its translation: CATSREGTDTQYF.

The chain uses TRBV7-9 and TRBJ1-2; 7 positions agree with TRBD1. V gave up 5 bases and J gave up 14 bases; unmatched junction bases: 14. The CDR3 sequence is 13 residues long. CDR1 and CDR2 (germline): SEHNR, FQNEAQ (reference sequence). CDR3 residues: CASSITGQPYSTF. CDR3 DNA sequence: TGTGCCAGCAGCATCACGGGACAGCCCTACTCAACCTTC.

V gene TRBV12-3 or TRBV12-4 combines with J gene TRBJ2-7, with D perhaps TRBD1 (5 bases). This CDR3 comprises 13 residues. Trimming left V 2 bases short and J 3 bases short, with 8 bases between. CDR3 bases: TGTGCCAGCAGTTTATCGGACAACTACGAGCAGTACTTC. Amino acid sequence: CASSLSDNYEQYF.

The V call is TRBV6-5, the J call TRBJ1-5; no firm D call. V was clipped by 6 bases and J by 3 bases, with 15 bases between them. The germline gives CDR1 MNHEY, CDR2 SVGAGI. The CDR3 sequence is 15 residues long. CDR3 loop: CASRTSDGYNQPQHF. CDR3 DNA: TGTGCCAGCAGGACCTCGGACGGATACAATCAGCCCCAGCATTTT.